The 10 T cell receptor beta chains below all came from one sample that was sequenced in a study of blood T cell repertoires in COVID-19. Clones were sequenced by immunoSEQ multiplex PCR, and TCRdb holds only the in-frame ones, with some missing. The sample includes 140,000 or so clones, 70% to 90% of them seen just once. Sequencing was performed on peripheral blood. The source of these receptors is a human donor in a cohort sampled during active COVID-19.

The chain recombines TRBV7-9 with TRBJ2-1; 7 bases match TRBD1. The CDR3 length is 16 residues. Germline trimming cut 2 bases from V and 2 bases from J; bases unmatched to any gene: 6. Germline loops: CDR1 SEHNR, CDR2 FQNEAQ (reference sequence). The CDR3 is CASSLWDRPPYNEQFF. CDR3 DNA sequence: TGTGCCAGCAGCTTATGGGACAGACCTCCCTACAATGAGCAGTTCTTC. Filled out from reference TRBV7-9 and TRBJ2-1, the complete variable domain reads DTGVSQNPRHKITKRGQNVTFRCDPISEHNRLYWYRQTLGQGPEFLTYFQNEAQLEKSRLLSDRFSAERPKGSFSTLEIQRTEQGDSAMYLCASSLWDRPPYNEQFFGPGTRLTVL.

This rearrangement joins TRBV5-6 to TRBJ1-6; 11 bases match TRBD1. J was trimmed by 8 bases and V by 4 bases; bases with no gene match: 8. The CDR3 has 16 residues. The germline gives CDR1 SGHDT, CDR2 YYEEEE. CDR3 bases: TGTGCCAGCAGCAGTGGACAGGGGGCCTCGTATTCACCCCTCCACTTT. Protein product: CASSSGQGASYSPLHF.

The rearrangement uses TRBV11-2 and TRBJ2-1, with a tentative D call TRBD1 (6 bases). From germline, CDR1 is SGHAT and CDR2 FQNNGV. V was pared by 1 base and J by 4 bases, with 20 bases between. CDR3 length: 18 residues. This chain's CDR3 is CASSLGGHGGTPYNEQFF. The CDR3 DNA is TGTGCCAGCAGCTTAGGGGGGCATGGGGGAACCCCATACAATGAGCAGTTCTTC.

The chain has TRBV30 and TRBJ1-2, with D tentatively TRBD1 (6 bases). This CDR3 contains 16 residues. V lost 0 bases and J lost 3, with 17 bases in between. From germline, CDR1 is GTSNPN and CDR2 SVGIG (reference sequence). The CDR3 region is CAWSVLLGAPYYGYTF. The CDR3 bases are TGTGCCTGGAGTGTACTATTGGGGGCGCCGTACTATGGCTACACCTTC.

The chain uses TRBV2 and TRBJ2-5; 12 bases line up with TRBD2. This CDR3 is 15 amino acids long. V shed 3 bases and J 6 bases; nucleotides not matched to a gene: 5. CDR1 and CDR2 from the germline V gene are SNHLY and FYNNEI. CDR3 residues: CASSEFGLAGQTQYF. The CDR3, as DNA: TGTGCCAGCAGTGAGTTCGGACTAGCGGGACAGACCCAGTACTTC.

DNA of the CDR3: TGTGCCAGCAGCTTGGAGCGGGGGGGAGACTACAATGAGCAGTTCTTC. Translation: CASSLERGGDYNEQFF. This sequence joins TRBV5-6 and TRBJ2-1, with TRBD2 matching 10 bases. V shed 0 bases, J shed 3 bases, and the junction held 3 bases outside the gene matches. The germline V gene has CDR1 SGHDT and CDR2 YYEEEE. This CDR3 region has 16 residues.

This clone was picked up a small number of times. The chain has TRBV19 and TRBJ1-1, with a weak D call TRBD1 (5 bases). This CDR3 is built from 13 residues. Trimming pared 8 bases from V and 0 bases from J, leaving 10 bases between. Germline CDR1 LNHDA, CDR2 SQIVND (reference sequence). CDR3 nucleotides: TGTGCCAGTCAAGACAGCATGAACACTGAAGCTTTCTTT. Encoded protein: CASQDSMNTEAFF.

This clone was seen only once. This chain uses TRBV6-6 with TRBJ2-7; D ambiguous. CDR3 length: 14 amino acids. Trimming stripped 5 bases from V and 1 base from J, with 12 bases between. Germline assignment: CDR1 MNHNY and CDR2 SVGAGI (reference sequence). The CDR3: CASSPGHSSYEQYF. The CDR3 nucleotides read TGTGCCAGCAGTCCCGGCCACAGTTCCTACGAGCAGTACTTC.

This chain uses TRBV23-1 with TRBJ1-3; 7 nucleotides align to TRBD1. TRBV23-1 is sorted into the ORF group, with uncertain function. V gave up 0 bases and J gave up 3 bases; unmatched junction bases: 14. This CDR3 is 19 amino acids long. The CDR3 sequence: CASSQSWGPRDSIGNTIYF. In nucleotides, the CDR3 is TGCGCCAGCAGTCAATCCTGGGGGCCCCGGGACAGCATTGGAAACACCATATATTTT.

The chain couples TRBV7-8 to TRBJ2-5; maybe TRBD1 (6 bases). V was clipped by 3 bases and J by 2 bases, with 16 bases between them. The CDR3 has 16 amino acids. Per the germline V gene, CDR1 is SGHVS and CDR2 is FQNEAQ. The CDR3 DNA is TGTGCCAGCAGCTTTTCGACAGGAACCTCTCAAGAGACCCAGTACTTC. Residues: CASSFSTGTSQETQYF.